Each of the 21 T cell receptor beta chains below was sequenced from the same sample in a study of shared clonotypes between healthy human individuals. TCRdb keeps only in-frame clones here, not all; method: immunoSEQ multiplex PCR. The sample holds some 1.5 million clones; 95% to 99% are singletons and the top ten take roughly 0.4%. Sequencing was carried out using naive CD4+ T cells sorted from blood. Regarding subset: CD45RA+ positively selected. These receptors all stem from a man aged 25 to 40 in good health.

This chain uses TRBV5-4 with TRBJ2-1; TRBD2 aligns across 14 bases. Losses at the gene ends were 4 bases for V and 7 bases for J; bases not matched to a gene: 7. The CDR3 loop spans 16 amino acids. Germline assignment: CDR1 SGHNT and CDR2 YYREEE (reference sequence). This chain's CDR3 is CASSGTSGRSGNEQFF. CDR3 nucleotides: TGTGCCAGCAGCGGGACTAGCGGGAGATCGGGTAATGAGCAGTTCTTC. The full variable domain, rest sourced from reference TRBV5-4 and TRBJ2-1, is ETGVTQSPTHLIKTRGQQVTLRCSSQSGHNTVSWYQQALGQGPQFIFQYYREEENGRGNFPPRFSGLQFPNYSSELNVNALELDDSALYLCASSGTSGRSGNEQFFGPGTRLTVL.

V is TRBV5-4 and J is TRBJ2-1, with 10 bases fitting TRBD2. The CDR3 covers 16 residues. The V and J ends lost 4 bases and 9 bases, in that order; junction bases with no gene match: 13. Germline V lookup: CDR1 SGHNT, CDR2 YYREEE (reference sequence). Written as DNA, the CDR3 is TGTGCCAGCAGCCCTTATGCTAGCGGGAGTTCGCGTGAGCAGTTCTTC. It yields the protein CASSPYASGSSREQFF.

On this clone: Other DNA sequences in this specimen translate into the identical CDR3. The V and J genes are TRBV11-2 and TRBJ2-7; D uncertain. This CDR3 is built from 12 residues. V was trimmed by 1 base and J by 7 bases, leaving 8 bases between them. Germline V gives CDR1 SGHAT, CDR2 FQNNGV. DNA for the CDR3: TGTGCCAGCAGCTTAGGGACCGGTGAGCAGTACTTC. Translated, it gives CASSLGTGEQYF. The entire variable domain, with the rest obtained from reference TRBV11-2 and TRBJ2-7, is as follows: EAGVAQSPRYKIIEKRQSVAFWCNPISGHATLYWYQQILGQGPKLLIQFQNNGVVDDSQLPKDRFSAERLKGVDSTLKIQPAKLEDSAVYLCASSLGTGEQYFGPGTRLTVT.

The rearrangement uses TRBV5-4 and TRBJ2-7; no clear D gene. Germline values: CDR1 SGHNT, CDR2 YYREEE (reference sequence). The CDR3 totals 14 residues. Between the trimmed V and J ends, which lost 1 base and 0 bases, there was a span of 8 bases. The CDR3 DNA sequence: TGTGCCAGCAGCTTGAACGGTGGCTCCTACGAGCAGTACTTC. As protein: CASSLNGGSYEQYF.

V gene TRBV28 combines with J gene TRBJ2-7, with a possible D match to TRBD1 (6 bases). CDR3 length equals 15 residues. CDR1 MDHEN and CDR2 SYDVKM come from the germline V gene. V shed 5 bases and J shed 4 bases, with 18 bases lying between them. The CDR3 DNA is TGTGCCAGCAGTCCAACACTTACCCAGGGGTACGAGCAGTACTTC. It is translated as CASSPTLTQGYEQYF.

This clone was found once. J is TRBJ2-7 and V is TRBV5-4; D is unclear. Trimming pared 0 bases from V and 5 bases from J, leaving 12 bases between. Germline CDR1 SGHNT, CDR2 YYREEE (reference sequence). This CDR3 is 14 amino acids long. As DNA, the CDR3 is TGTGCCAGCAGCTTGGCGGCAGGTATTCACGAGCAGTACTTC. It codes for CASSLAAGIHEQYF.

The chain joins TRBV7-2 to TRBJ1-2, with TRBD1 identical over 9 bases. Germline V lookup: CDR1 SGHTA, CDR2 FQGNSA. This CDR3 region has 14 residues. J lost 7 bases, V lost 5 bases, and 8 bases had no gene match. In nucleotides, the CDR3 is TGTGCCAGCAGCCTACGGACAGGGGAGGTTGGCTACACCTTC. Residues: CASSLRTGEVGYTF.

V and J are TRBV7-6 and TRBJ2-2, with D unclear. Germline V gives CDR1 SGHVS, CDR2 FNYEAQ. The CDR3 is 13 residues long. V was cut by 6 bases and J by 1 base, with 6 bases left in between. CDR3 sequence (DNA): TGTGCCAGCAGAACGGAGAACACCGGGGAGCTGTTTTTT. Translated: CASRTENTGELFF.

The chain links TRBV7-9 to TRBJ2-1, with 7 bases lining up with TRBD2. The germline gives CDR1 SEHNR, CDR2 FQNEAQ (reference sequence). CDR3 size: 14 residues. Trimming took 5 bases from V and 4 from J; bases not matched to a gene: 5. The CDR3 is CASSKRDEYNEQFF. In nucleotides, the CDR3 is TGTGCCAGCAGCAAGCGGGATGAGTACAATGAGCAGTTCTTC.

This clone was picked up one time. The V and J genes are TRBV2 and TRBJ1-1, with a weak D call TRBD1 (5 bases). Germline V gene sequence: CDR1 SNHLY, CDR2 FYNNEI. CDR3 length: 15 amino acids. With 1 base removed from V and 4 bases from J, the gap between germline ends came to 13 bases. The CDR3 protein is CASSEVGAGGTEAFF. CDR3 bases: TGTGCCAGCAGTGAAGTAGGGGCCGGGGGCACTGAAGCTTTCTTT.

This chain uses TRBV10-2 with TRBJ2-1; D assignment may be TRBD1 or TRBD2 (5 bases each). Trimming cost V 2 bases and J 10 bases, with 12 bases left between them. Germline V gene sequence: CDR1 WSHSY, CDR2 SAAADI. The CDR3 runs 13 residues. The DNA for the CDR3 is TGCGCCAGCAGTGAGGTCCGGGGCGGGGAGCAGTTCTTC. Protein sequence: CASSEVRGGEQFF.

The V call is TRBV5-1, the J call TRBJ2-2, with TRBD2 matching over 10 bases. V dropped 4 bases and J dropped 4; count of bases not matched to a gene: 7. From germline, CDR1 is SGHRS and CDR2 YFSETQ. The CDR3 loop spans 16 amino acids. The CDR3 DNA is TGCGCCAGCAGCCTACTAGGACTAGCGGTCACCGGGGAGCTGTTTTTT. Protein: CASSLLGLAVTGELFF.

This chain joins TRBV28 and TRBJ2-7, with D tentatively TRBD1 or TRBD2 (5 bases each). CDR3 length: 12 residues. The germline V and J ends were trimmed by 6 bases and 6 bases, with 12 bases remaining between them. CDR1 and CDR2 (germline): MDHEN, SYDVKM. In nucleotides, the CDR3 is TGTGCCAGCAGAGCCGGGACCACCGAGCAGTACTTC. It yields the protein CASRAGTTEQYF.

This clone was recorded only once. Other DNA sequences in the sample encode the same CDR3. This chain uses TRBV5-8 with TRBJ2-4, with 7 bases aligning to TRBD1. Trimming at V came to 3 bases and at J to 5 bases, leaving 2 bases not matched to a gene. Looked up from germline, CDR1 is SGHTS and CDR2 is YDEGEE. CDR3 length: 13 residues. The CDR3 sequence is CASSWDRQNIQYF. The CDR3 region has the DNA TGTGCCAGCAGCTGGGACAGACAAAACATTCAGTACTTC. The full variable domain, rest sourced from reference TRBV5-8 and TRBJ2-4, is EAGVTQSPTHLIKTRGQQATLRCSPISGHTSVYWYQQALGLGLQFLLWYDEGEERNRGNFPPRFSGRQFPNYSSELNVNALELEDSALYLCASSWDRQNIQYFGAGTRLSVL.

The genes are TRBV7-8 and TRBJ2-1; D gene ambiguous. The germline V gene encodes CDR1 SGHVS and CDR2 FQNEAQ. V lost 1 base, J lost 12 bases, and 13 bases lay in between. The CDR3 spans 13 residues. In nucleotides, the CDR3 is TGTGCCAGCAGCTTAGAGCTGCGGATTGGGCAGTTCTTC. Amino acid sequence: CASSLELRIGQFF. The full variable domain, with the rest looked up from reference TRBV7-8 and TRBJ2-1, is GAGVSQSPRYKVAKRGQDVALRCDPISGHVSLFWYQQALGQGPEFLTYFQNEAQLDKSGLPSDRFFAERPEGSVSTLKIQRTQQEDSAVYLCASSLELRIGQFFGPGTRLTVL.

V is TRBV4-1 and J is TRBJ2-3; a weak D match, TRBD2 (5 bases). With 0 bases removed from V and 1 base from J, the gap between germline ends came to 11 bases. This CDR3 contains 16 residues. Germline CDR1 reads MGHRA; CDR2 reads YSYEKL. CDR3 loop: CASSQDGLHRTDTQYF. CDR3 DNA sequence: TGCGCCAGCAGCCAAGATGGACTTCATCGCACAGATACGCAGTATTTT.

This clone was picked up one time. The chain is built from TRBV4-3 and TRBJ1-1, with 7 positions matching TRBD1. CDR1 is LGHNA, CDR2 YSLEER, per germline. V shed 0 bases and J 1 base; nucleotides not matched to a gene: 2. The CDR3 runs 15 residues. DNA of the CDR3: TGCGCCAGCAGCCAAGAAACAGGGGCGAACACTGAAGCTTTCTTT. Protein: CASSQETGANTEAFF.

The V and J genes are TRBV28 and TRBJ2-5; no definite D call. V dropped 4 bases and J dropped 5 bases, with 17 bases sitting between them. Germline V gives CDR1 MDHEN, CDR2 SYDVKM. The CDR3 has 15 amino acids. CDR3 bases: TGTGCCAGCAGTTCCCCGGCATCCCTTTGGGAGACCCAGTACTTC. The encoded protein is CASSSPASLWETQYF.

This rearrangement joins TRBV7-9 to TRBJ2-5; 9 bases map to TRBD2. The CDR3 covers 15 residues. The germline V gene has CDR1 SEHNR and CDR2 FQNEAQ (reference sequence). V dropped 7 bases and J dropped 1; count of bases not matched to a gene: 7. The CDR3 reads CASNPGLAFQETQYF. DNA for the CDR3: TGTGCCAGCAACCCGGGACTAGCCTTCCAAGAGACCCAGTACTTC.

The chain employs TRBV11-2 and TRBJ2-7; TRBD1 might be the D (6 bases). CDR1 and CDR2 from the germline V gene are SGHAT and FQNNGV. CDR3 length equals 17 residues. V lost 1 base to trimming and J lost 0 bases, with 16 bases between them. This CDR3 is CASSLGEARTASYEQYF. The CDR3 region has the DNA TGTGCCAGCAGCTTAGGAGAGGCCCGGACAGCCTCCTACGAGCAGTACTTC.

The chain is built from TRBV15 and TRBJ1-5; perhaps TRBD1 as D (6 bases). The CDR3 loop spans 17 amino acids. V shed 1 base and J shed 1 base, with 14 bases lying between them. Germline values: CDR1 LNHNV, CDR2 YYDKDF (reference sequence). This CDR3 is CATSRAFRTASNQPQHF. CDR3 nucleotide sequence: TGTGCCACCAGCAGAGCGTTTAGGACAGCGAGCAATCAGCCCCAGCATTTT. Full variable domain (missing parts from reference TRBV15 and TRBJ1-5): DAMVIQNPRYQVTQFGKPVTLSCSQTLNHNVMYWYQQKSSQAPKLLFHYYDKDFNNEADTPDNFQSRRPNTSFCFLDIRSPGLGDTAMYLCATSRAFRTASNQPQHFGDGTRLSIL.